This TCR beta chain is drawn from a study of chemoradiotherapy in HPV16-positive cancers. Study at large: Two HPV16-positive patients' cells yielded candidate HPV-specific clones and common motifs.

The CDR3 is made up of 16 amino acids. Germline CDR1 SGDLS, CDR2 YYNGEE. Trimming stripped 4 bases from V and 4 bases from J, with 20 bases between. Method: immunoSEQ multiplex PCR; TCRdb's copy keeps in-frame clones and lacks some. This repertoire shows fewer than 3,500 clones, approximately 87% found once; its top ten account for around 3%. The chain combines TRBV9 with TRBJ1-1; possibly TRBD1 for D (6 bases). The sequencing here drew on tumor tissue, taken from a patient who underwent chemoradiotherapy. This receptor was obtained from a human donor with HPV-associated anogenital cancer. CDR3 amino acids: CASSSLGEGRGTEAFF. In DNA, the CDR3 is TGTGCCAGCAGCTCTTTGGGGGAGGGCAGGGGCACTGAAGCTTTCTTT.